This T cell receptor (beta chain) came from a study of T cells after yellow fever vaccination. With regard to this clonotype: Its antigen is still unknown.

Broader study findings: Reappearance after the booster was observed for most primary-vaccination clones (roughly 97% CD4, about 91% CD8). Clonotype sharing between CD4 and CD8 compartments was small. Weaker, the secondary response had a peak occurring faster, on day 5 versus 15.

CDR1 and CDR2 from the germline V gene are KGHDR and SFDVKD. With V trimmed by 4 bases and J by 1 base, 3 bases remained unmatched. The CDR3 length is 15 residues. A process of 5'RACE template switching, which added a universal primer site and UMIs, was used to make TCR cDNA. A single record per CDR3 protein comes from TCRdb applying MiXCR to the 5' RACE reads. The sample gives about 550,000 distinct CDR3 sequences, 15% to 20% of which show up once; more than 13% is in the top ten. Sample: PBMCs, taken 15 days after the yellow fever booster vaccination. V gene TRBV24-1 combines with J gene TRBJ2-3; 8 positions match TRBD1. The TCR sequence derives from a man aged 25 to 45 who received the YFV17D yellow fever vaccine. The CDR3 here is CATSELGQGTDTQYF. The CDR3 nucleotides read TGTGCCACCAGTGAGCTGGGACAGGGCACAGATACGCAGTATTTT.